The following is a T cell receptor (beta chain) sequence with its context. Antigen unknown. The data were obtained in a study of CD8+CD57+ T cells in acquired aplastic anemia. As for the study in general: Healthy CD8+ samples averaged roughly 9.9 million reads.

Findings and limits, study-wide: A set of around 30 CD8+ CDR3 sequences was shared between patients and controls, and these sequences appeared highly expressed in patients. Simpson's diversity of CD8+ cells was not significantly different in patients compared with controls.

The TCR beta profiling, which covered VDJ combination and CDR3 sequence, was carried out using genomic DNA as the template. TCRdb processed the reads anew with MiXCR; each CDR3 protein has one entry. Here the sample spans 150,000 to 200,000 distinct CDR3 sequences, around 60% being singletons. The receptor's source is a human donor in good health. Sequencing input: sorted CD4+, CD8+, or CD8+CD57+ T cells (not recorded which) from PBMCs.

CDR3 in amino acids: CAISEGQGNQPQHF. CDR3 DNA: TGTGCCATCAGTGAGGGACAAGGTAATCAGCCCCAGCATTTT. V is TRBV10-3 and J is TRBJ1-5, with a tentative D call TRBD1 (5 bases). The CDR3 runs to 14 residues. V lost 2 bases and J 4 bases, leaving 9 bases between the germline ends. Germline V gene data show CDR1 as ENHRY and CDR2 as SYGVKD.